Sequencing of this T cell receptor (beta chain) was carried out in a study of cytomegalovirus exposure and HLA in healthy donors. CDR3 length: 14 residues. Germline V lookup: CDR1 SGHTA, CDR2 FQGTGA. The germline V and J ends were trimmed by 10 bases and 2 bases, with 15 bases remaining between them. The repertoire was sequenced with immunoSEQ multiplex PCR; TCRdb's copy has only in-frame clones and lacks some. This repertoire shows about 64,000 clones, roughly 95% found once; its top ten account for roughly 6%. The specimen sequenced was PBMCs. This receptor was obtained from a woman younger than 30 in good health and CMV-seropositive. This rearrangement joins TRBV7-3 to TRBJ1-5; D is possibly TRBD1 (6 bases). CDR3 sequence reads: CANDRGGGNQPQHF. CDR3 DNA sequence: TGTGCCAACGATAGGGGGGGTGGCAATCAGCCCCAGCATTTT.